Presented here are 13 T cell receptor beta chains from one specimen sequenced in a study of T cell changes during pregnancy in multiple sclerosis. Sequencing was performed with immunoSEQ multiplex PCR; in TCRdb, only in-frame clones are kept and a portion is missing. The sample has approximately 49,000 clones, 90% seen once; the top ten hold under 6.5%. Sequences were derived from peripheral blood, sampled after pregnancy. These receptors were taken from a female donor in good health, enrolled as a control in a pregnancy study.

CDR3 in amino acids: CASSSPPRYEQYF. For the CDR3, the DNA is TGTGCCAGCAGCTCCCCGCCGCGATACGAGCAGTACTTC. The rearrangement joins TRBV7-2 to TRBJ2-7; D remains unclear. Trimming cost V 4 bases and J 4 bases, with 11 bases left between them. The CDR3 extends over 13 amino acids. CDR1 and CDR2 (germline): SGHTA, FQGNSA. The complete variable domain, with remaining parts taken from reference TRBV7-2 and TRBJ2-7, reads GAGVSQSPSNKVTEKGKDVELRCDPISGHTALYWYRQSLGQGLEFLIYFQGNSAPDKSGLPSDRFSAERTGGSVSTLTIQRTQQEDSAVYLCASSSPPRYEQYFGPGTRLTVT.

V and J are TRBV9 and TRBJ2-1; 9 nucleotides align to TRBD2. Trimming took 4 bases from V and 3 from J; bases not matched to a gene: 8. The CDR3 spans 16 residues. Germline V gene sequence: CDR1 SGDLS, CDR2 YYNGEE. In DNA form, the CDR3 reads TGTGCCAGCAGCCGAAGCACTAGCGGGTACTACAATGAGCAGTTCTTC. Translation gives CASSRSTSGYYNEQFF. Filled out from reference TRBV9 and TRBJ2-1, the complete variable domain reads DSGVTQTPKHLITATGQRVTLRCSPRSGDLSVYWYQQSLDQGLQFLIQYYNGEERAKGNILERFSAQQFPDLHSELNLSSLELGDSALYFCASSRSTSGYYNEQFFGPGTRLTVL.

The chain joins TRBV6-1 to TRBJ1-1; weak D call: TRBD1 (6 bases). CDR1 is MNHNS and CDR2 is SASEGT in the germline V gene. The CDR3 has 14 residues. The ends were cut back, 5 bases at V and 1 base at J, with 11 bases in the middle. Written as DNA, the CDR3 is TGTGCCAGCAGTCACAGGGAGGGGAACACTGAAGCTTTCTTT. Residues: CASSHREGNTEAFF.

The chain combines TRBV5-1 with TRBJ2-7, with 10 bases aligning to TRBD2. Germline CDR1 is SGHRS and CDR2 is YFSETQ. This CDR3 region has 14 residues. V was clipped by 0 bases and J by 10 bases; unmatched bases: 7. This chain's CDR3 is CASSLGLAGVDQYF. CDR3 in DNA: TGCGCCAGCAGCTTGGGGCTAGCGGGAGTGGACCAGTACTTC.

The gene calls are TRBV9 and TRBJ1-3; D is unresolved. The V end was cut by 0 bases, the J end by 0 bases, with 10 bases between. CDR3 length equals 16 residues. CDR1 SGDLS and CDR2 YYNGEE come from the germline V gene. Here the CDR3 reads CASSVAGGPSGNTIYF. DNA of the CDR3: TGTGCCAGCAGCGTAGCGGGAGGGCCCTCTGGAAACACCATATATTTT.

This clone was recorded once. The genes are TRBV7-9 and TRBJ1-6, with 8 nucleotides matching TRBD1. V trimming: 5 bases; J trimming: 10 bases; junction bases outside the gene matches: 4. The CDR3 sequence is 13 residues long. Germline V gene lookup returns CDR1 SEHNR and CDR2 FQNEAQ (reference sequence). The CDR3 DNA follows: TGTGCCAGCAGCCCCAGGGGGCAGTCACCCCTCCACTTT. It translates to CASSPRGQSPLHF. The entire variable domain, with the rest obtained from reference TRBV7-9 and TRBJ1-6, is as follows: DTGVSQNPRHKITKRGQNVTFRCDPISEHNRLYWYRQTLGQGPEFLTYFQNEAQLEKSRLLSDRFSAERPKGSFSTLEIQRTEQGDSAMYLCASSPRGQSPLHFGNGTRLTVT.

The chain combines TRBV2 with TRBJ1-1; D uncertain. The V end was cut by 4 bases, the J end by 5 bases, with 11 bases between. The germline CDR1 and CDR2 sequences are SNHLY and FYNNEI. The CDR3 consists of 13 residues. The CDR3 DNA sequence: TGTGCCAGCAGTGTTCGAGGGCTAACTGAAGCTTTCTTT. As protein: CASSVRGLTEAFF. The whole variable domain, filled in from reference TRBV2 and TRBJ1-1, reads EPEVTQTPSHQVTQMGQEVILRCVPISNHLYFYWYRQILGQKVEFLVSFYNNEISEKSEIFDDQFSVERPDGSNFTLKIRSTKLEDSAMYFCASSVRGLTEAFFGQGTRLTVV.

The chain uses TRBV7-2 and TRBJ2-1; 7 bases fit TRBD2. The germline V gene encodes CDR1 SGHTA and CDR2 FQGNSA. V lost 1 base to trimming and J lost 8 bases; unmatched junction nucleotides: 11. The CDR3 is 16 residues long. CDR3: CASSLGGGPTVDEQFF. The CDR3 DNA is TGTGCCAGCAGCTTAGGGGGGGGTCCCACAGTAGATGAGCAGTTCTTC.

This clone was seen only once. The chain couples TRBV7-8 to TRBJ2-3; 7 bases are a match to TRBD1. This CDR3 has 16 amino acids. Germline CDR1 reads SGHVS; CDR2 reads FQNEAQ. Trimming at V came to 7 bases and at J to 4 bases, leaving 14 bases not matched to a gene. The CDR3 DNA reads TGTGCCAGCACCCCTTCTCGAGGGGGCCGGGCAGATACGCAGTATTTT. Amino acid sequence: CASTPSRGGRADTQYF.

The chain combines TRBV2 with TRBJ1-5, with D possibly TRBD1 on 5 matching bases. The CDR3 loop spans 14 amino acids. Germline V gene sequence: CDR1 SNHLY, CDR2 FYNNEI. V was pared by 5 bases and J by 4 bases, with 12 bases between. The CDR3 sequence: CASSRSRVNQPQHF. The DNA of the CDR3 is TGTGCCAGCAGTAGGTCCAGGGTGAATCAGCCCCAGCATTTT.

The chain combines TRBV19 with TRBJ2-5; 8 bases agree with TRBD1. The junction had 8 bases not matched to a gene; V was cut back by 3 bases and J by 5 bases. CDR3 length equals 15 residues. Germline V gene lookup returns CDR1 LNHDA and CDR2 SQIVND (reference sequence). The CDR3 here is CASSIGARGPETQYF. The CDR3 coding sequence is TGTGCCAGTAGTATCGGTGCCAGGGGGCCTGAGACCCAGTACTTC.

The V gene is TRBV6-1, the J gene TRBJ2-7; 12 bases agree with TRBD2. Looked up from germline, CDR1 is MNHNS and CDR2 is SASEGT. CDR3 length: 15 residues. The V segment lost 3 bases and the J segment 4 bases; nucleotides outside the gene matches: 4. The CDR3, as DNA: TGTGCCAGCAGTGAGACTAGCGGGAGCTATTACGAGCAGTACTTC. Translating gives CASSETSGSYYEQYF.

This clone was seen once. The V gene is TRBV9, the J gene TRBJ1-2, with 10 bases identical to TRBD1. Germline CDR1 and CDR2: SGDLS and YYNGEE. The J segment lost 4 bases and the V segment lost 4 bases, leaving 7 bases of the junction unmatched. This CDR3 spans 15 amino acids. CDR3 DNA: TGTGCCAGCAGCCCGGGACAGGGGTTAAGCTATGGCTACACCTTC. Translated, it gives CASSPGQGLSYGYTF.